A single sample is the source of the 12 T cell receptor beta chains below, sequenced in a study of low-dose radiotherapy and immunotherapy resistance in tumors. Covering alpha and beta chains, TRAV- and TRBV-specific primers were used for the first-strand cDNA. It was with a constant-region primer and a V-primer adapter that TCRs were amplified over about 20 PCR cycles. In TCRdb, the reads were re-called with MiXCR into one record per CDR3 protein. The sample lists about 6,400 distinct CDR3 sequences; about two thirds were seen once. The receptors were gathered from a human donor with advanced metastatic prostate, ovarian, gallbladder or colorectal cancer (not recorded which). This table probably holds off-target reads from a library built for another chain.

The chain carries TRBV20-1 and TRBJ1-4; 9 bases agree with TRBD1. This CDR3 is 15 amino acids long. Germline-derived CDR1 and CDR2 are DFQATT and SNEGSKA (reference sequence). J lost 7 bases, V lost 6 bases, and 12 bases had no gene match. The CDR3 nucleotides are TGCAGTGCCGATAGCAGCGGACAGGGGACTGAAAAACTGTTTTTT. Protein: CSADSSGQGTEKLFF.

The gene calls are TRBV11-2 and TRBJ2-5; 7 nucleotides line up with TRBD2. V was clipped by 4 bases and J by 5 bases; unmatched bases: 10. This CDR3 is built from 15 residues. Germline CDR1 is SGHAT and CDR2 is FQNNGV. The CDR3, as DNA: TGTGCCAGCAGCTCTGGAGGACTAGGGGCCGAGACCCAGTACTTC. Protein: CASSSGGLGAETQYF.

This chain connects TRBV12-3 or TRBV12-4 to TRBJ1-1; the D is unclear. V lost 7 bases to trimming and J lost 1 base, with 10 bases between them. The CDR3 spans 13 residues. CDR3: CASTVSGNTEAFF. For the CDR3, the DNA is TGTGCCAGCACCGTGTCGGGGAACACTGAAGCTTTCTTT.

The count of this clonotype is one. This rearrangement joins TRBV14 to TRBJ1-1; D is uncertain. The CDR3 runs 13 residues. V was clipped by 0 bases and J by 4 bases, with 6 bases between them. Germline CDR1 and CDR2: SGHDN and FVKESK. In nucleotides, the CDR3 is TGTGCCAGCAGCCAAGATAGGCCCACTGAAGCTTTCTTT. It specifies CASSQDRPTEAFF.

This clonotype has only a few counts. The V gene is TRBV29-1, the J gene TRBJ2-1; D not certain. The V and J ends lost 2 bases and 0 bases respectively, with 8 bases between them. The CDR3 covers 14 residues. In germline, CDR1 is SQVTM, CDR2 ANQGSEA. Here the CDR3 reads CSVETHDSYNEQFF. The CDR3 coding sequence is TGCAGCGTTGAAACTCATGACTCCTACAATGAGCAGTTCTTC.

The CDR3 spells CASSEDSSTDTQYF. As DNA, the CDR3 is TGTGCCAGCAGCGAGGACAGTAGCACAGATACGCAGTATTTT. The V gene is TRBV28, the J gene TRBJ2-3; D is possibly TRBD1 (6 bases). This CDR3 comprises 14 residues. V was clipped by 6 bases and J by 0 bases, with 10 bases between them. Germline CDR1 and CDR2: MDHEN and SYDVKM. The whole variable domain, remainder taken from reference TRBV28 and TRBJ2-3, is DVKVTQSSRYLVKRTGEKVFLECVQDMDHENMFWYRQDPGLGLRLIYFSYDVKMKEKGDIPEGYSVSREKKERFSLILESASTNQTSMYLCASSEDSSTDTQYFGPGTRLTVL.

Here the CDR3 DNA reads TGTGCCAGCAGCCAAGACCCCGTTGTCGGCAGGGACCTGACCCAGCATTTT. It codes for CASSQDPVVGRDLTQHF. The V call is TRBV3-1, the J call TRBJ1-5, with D perhaps matching TRBD1 (5 bases). Germline V CDR1 and CDR2: LGHDT, YNNKEL (reference sequence). The CDR3 contains 17 residues. Deletions cut 0 bases from V and 11 bases from J, with 23 bases between.

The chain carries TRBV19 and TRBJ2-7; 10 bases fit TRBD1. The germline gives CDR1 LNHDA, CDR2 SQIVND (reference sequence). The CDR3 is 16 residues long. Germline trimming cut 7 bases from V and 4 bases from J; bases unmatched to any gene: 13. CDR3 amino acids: CASTEIWGTGVYEQYF. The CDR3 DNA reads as TGTGCCAGTACTGAGATCTGGGGGACAGGGGTGTACGAGCAGTACTTC.

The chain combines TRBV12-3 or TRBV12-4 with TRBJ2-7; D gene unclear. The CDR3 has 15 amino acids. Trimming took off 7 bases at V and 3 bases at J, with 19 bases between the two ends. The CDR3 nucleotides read TGTGCCAGCACGCCGGGTCGCCTTACCAACTACGAGCAGTACTTC. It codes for CASTPGRLTNYEQYF.

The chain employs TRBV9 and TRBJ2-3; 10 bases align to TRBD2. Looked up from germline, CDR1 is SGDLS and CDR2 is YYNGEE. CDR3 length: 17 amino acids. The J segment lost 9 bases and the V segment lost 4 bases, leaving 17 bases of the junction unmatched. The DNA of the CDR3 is TGTGCCAGCAGCCTTCTACAGCGGGGGGGCCCCCAGGAAACGCAGTATTTT. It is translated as CASSLLQRGGPQETQYF.

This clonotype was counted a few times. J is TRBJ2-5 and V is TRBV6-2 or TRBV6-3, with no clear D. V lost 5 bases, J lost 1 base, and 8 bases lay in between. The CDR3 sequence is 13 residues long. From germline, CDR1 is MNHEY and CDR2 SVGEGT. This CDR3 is CASSDNFQETQYF. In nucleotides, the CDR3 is TGTGCCAGCAGTGATAATTTCCAAGAGACCCAGTACTTC.

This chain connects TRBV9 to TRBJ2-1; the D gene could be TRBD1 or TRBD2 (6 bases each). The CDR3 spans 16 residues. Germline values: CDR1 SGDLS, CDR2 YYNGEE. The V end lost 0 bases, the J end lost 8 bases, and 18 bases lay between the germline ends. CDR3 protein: CASSVVEGGVLDEQFF. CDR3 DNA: TGTGCCAGCAGCGTAGTGGAGGGGGGCGTGCTCGATGAGCAGTTCTTC.